Listed here are 17 T cell receptor beta chains from one sample, sequenced in a study of regulatory T cells in long-lasting Graves disease. Time point defined: newly diagnosed GD, antithyroid drugs for less than 3 months. The authors made the TCR library using RNA they extracted from PBMCs. CDR3-region Arm-PCR and iRepertoire HTBI primers produced the TCR beta libraries. TCRdb used MiXCR to reprocess the multiplex PCR reads, holding one entry per CDR3 protein. The sample yields around 500,000 distinct CDR3 sequences, about 13% seen once. These data are also associated with another study on T cells in Graves' hyperthyroidism and ophthalmopathy.

Specimen: peripheral blood mononuclear cells (PBMCs), collected at new diagnosis, from a patient treated with antithyroid drugs. These receptors came from a man in his thirties or forties with Graves disease.

This clonotype was observed a handful of times. V is TRBV15 and J is TRBJ2-7; D not resolved. Germline values: CDR1 LNHNV, CDR2 YYDKDF (reference sequence). Between the trimmed V and J ends, which lost 1 base and 2 bases, there was a span of 9 bases. This CDR3 is built from 14 residues. CDR3 nucleotide sequence: TGTGCCACCAGCAGAGCTGACGGAACCTACGAGCAGTACTTC. It encodes CATSRADGTYEQYF.

CDR3 in DNA: TGCAGTGCTAGCCCCAGGGCAGGGGCAGGCTATGGCTACACCTTC. This gives the protein CSASPRAGAGYGYTF. The chain is built from TRBV20-1 and TRBJ1-2; TRBD1 might be the D (6 bases). In germline, CDR1 is DFQATT, CDR2 SNEGSKA (reference sequence). Trimming left V 3 bases short and J 4 bases short, with 18 bases between. The CDR3 totals 15 residues.

This clonotype was observed many times. V gene TRBV6-5 combines with J gene TRBJ2-4; D remains ambiguous. V lost 2 bases and J lost 0, with 5 bases in between. This CDR3 region has 14 residues. In germline, CDR1 is MNHEY, CDR2 SVGAGI. The chain's CDR3 is CASSYGLAKNIQYF. CDR3 in DNA: TGTGCCAGCAGTTACGGGCTAGCCAAAAACATTCAGTACTTC.

This clonotype has more than one count but fewer than ten. The chain joins TRBV5-1 to TRBJ1-6, with D perhaps TRBD1 (5 bases). Germline CDR1 SGHRS, CDR2 YFSETQ. V lost 1 base to trimming and J lost 9 bases, with 11 bases between them. The CDR3 extends over 14 amino acids. CDR3 region: CASSLWGSSSPLHF. The CDR3 coding sequence is TGCGCCAGCAGCTTGTGGGGCAGCTCTTCACCCCTCCACTTT. Full variable domain (missing parts from reference TRBV5-1 and TRBJ1-6): KAGVTQTPRYLIKTRGQQVTLSCSPISGHRSVSWYQQTPGQGLQFLFEYFSETQRNKGNFPGRFSGRQFSNSRSEMNVSTLELGDSALYLCASSLWGSSSPLHFGNGTRLTVT.

This clonotype was recorded at least ten times. The chain has TRBV20-1 and TRBJ1-1, with 10 positions matching TRBD1. The CDR3 consists of 18 residues. The germline V gene encodes CDR1 DFQATT and CDR2 SNEGSKA (reference sequence). The junction had 17 bases not matched to a gene; V was cut back by 6 bases and J by 1 base. CDR3 coding DNA: TGCAGTGCCCAGGGACTAGGACAGGGGGTAGGGAAGAACACTGAAGCTTTCTTT. It encodes CSAQGLGQGVGKNTEAFF.

This clonotype appeared many times. This chain uses TRBV30 with TRBJ1-1; tentatively, D is TRBD1 (5 bases). CDR1 and CDR2 (germline): GTSNPN, SVGIG (reference sequence). V was pared by 4 bases and J by 2 bases, with 14 bases between. The CDR3 consists of 14 residues. CDR3 in amino acids: CAWIDVGGNTEAFF. The CDR3 bases are TGTGCCTGGATCGATGTGGGGGGTAACACTGAAGCTTTCTTT.

This clonotype turned up a few times. The chain's CDR3 is CASSYSTVQRAQYF. CDR3 coding DNA: TGTGCCAGCAGTTACTCCACGGTGCAGCGGGCCCAGTACTTC. The chain is built from TRBV6-9 and TRBJ2-5; D is perhaps TRBD2 (6 bases). Trimming left V 3 bases short and J 9 bases short, with 17 bases between. Looked up from germline, CDR1 is MNHGY and CDR2 is SVAAGI. The CDR3 has 14 residues.

The rearrangement joins TRBV5-6 to TRBJ2-1; D might be TRBD2 (6 bases). V lost 7 bases, J lost 7 bases, and 18 bases lay in between. The CDR3 has 14 amino acids. CDR1 SGHDT and CDR2 YYEEEE come from the germline V gene. CDR3 DNA: TGTGCCAGCCGGTCAGGAGGGCCGGGAAATGAGCAGTTCTTC. Encoded protein: CASRSGGPGNEQFF.

This clonotype was observed at least ten times. The chain recombines TRBV29-1 with TRBJ1-2, with D hard to call. The CDR3 is made up of 11 amino acids. Germline CDR1 reads SQVTM; CDR2 reads ANQGSEA. V shed 7 bases and J shed 4 bases, with 10 bases lying between them. The CDR3 sequence: CSERRAYGYTF. The CDR3 nucleotides are TGCAGCGAGCGGAGGGCCTATGGCTACACCTTC. Based on the CDR3 plus reference TRBV29-1 and TRBJ1-2, the full variable domain is SAVISQKPSRDICQRGTSLTIQCQVDSQVTMMFWYRQQPGQSLTLIATANQGSEATYESGFVIDKFPISRPNLTFSTLTVSNMSPEDSSIYLCSERRAYGYTFGSGTRLTVV.

To note about this clonotype: A much bigger clone sits one base away, suggesting this may be a read error. This chain joins TRBV7-9 and TRBJ1-1; D might be TRBD1 (5 bases). Germline V CDR1 and CDR2: SEHNR, FQNEAQ (reference sequence). The CDR3 runs to 15 residues. In nucleotides, the CDR3 is TGTGCCAACAGCTTACTGACAGTCATGAACACTGAAGCTTTCTTT. Translation gives CANSLLTVMNTEAFF.

In this sample, this clonotype turned up a few times. In DNA, the CDR3 is TGCAGTGCTTCGGACTCTGGTGAGCAGTTCTTC. Its protein product is CSASDSGEQFF. The chain links TRBV20-1 to TRBJ2-1; D may be TRBD2 (5 bases). The CDR3 is 11 residues long. Trimming stripped 5 bases from V and 9 bases from J, with 11 bases between. CDR1 and CDR2 (germline): DFQATT, SNEGSKA (reference sequence).

This clonotype has ten or more counts. The chain has TRBV20-1 and TRBJ2-7; D gene ambiguous. Germline V gives CDR1 DFQATT, CDR2 SNEGSKA (reference sequence). V shed 6 bases and J shed 0 bases, with 15 bases lying between them. The CDR3 sequence is 14 residues long. The CDR3 DNA reads TGCAGTGCGGAGAGAGCGACCAGCTCCTACGAGCAGTACTTC. This sequence encodes CSAERATSSYEQYF.

The chain has TRBV9 and TRBJ2-1; 7 bases are a match to TRBD1. In germline, CDR1 is SGDLS, CDR2 YYNGEE. The length of the CDR3 is 15 residues. V was clipped by 3 bases and J by 3 bases; unmatched bases: 6. The CDR3 spells CASSDQGEFYNEQFF. DNA for the CDR3: TGTGCCAGCAGCGACCAGGGGGAGTTCTACAATGAGCAGTTCTTC.

This clonotype was counted a few times. J is TRBJ2-2 and V is TRBV12-3 or TRBV12-4; D may be TRBD1 or TRBD2 (5 bases each). Trimming removed 2 bases at V and 7 bases at J, with 11 bases between. CDR3 size: 14 residues. The CDR3 DNA reads TGTGCCAGCAGTTTAAGTGGGACGAGCGGGGAGCTGTTTTTT. This translates into CASSLSGTSGELFF.

This clonotype appeared many times. The chain links TRBV6-1 to TRBJ1-2; D is unresolved. Germline V gene lookup returns CDR1 MNHNS and CDR2 SASEGT. CDR3 length equals 13 residues. Trimming pared 2 bases from V and 3 bases from J, leaving 7 bases between. CDR3 sequence reads: CASSERGDYGYTF. Written as DNA, the CDR3 is TGTGCCAGCAGTGAACGCGGCGACTATGGCTACACCTTC.

The V gene is TRBV15, the J gene TRBJ2-5; TRBD1 is a possible D gene (7 bases). Germline CDR1 is LNHNV and CDR2 is YYDKDF (reference sequence). The CDR3 spans 14 residues. V lost 5 bases, J lost 5 bases, and 15 bases lay in between. The CDR3, as DNA: TGTGCCACCAGCCATTCAGGGGGGCGCGAGACCCAGTACTTC. Protein product: CATSHSGGRETQYF.

This clonotype was counted many times. This chain joins TRBV3-1 and TRBJ2-5; D call uncertain. The CDR3 is 15 residues long. V shed 0 bases and J shed 5 bases, with 13 bases lying between them. In germline, CDR1 is LGHDT, CDR2 YNNKEL (reference sequence). The CDR3 DNA sequence: TGTGCCAGCAGCCAAGATCTGGTTGAGAGGGAGACCCAGTACTTC. Its translation is CASSQDLVERETQYF.